This is a list of T cell receptor beta chains from one sample in a study of identical twins. TCRdb analysed the 5' RACE reads with MiXCR anew, one entry per CDR3 protein. The sample lists around 490,000 distinct CDR3 sequences, around 15% occurring once. The same data also contributed to another study, on yellow fever vaccine responses in identical twins.

Sequencing was done on a sample of CD4+ T cells sorted from blood. These receptors originate from a woman between 18 and 29 years old in good health. Each CDR3 is given with its conserved first and last residue. The D gene is left open where the match is weak. Expanded clones are given a class, and other clones once, few, many or no size at all.

13	TRBV30	NA	TRBJ1-5	NA	CAWSKQGDQPQHF	TGTGCCTGGAGCAAACAGGGAGATCAGCCCCAGCATTTT
15	TRBV14	NA	TRBJ1-1	few	CASSPTAFMNTEAFF	TGTGCCAGCAGCCCGACAGCTTTTATGAACACTGAAGCTTTCTTT
15	TRBV4-1	NA	TRBJ2-3	NA	CASSQIARGTDTQYF	TGCGCCAGCAGCCAAATAGCGAGGGGCACAGATACGCAGTATTTT
16	TRBV6-1	NA	TRBJ1-1	NA	CASSEPRGSLNTEAFF	TGTGCCAGCAGTGAACCGCGAGGGAGTCTGAACACTGAAGCTTTCTTT
14	TRBV3-1	NA	TRBJ1-6	NA	CASSQKAGRAPLHF	TGTGCCAGCAGCCAAAAGGCCGGGCGAGCACCCCTCCACTTT
12	TRBV9	NA	TRBJ1-2	NA	CASSTPLSGYTF	TGTGCCAGCAGCACCCCTTTATCTGGCTACACCTTC
13	TRBV15	NA	TRBJ2-7	few	CATSSQGNDEQYF	TGTGCCACCAGCAGCCAGGGTAATGACGAGCAGTACTTC
15	TRBV4-3	TRBD2	TRBJ2-1	NA	CASSQEGIAGGEQFF	TGCGCCAGCAGCCAAGAGGGTATAGCGGGAGGAGAGCAGTTCTTC
15	TRBV5-5	NA	TRBJ2-7	many	CASSLGRLSSYEQYF	TGTGCCAGCAGCTTGGGCAGGCTGTCCTCCTACGAGCAGTACTTC
15	TRBV28	NA	TRBJ2-7	many	CASSPPSVGGNEQYF	TGTGCCAGCAGTCCCCCGTCGGTAGGGGGGAACGAGCAGTACTTC
13	TRBV6-4	NA	TRBJ2-3	few	CASSDSDTDTQYF	TGTGCCAGCAGTGACTCAGACACAGATACGCAGTATTTT
15	TRBV20-1	NA	TRBJ2-1	few	CSAYPAGRSYNEQFF	TGCAGTGCCTATCCCGCGGGCCGCTCCTACAATGAGCAGTTCTTC
15	TRBV4-1	TRBD1	TRBJ2-1	few	CASRQQGSSYNEQFF	TGCGCCAGCAGACAACAGGGGAGCTCCTACAATGAGCAGTTCTTC
18	TRBV5-6	TRBD2	TRBJ2-1	many	CASSFETLAGGGYNEQFF	TGTGCCAGCAGCTTTGAGACGCTAGCGGGAGGGGGATACAATGAGCAGTTCTTC
11	TRBV19	NA	TRBJ1-1	few	CASQGITEAFF	TGTGCCAGTCAGGGAATTACTGAAGCTTTCTTT